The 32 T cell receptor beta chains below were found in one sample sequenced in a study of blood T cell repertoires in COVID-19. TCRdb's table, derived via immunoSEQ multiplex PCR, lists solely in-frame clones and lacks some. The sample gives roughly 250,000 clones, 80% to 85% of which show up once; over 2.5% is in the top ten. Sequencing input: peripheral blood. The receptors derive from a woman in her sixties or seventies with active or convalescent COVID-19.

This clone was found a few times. The CDR3 loop reads CASIGLKGRGYEQYF. CDR3 coding DNA: TGTGCCAGCATCGGTCTTAAGGGAAGGGGCTACGAGCAGTACTTC. The chain is built from TRBV27 and TRBJ2-7, with D tentatively TRBD1 (5 bases). Germline V gene sequence: CDR1 MNHEY, CDR2 SMNVEV (reference sequence). The CDR3 has 15 residues. V was cut by 7 bases and J by 3 bases, with 19 bases left in between.

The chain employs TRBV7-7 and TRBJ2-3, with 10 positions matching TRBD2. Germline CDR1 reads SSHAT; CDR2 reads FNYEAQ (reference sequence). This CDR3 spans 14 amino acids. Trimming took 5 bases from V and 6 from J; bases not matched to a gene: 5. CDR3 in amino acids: CASSQSGGADTQYF. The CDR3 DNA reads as TGTGCCAGCAGCCAAAGCGGGGGGGCGGATACGCAGTATTTT.

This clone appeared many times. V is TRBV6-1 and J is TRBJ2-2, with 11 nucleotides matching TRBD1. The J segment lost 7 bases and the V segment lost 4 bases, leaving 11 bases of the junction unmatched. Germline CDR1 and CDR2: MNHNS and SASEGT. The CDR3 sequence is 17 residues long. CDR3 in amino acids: CASSAYFGTGGSGELFF. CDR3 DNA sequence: TGTGCCAGCAGTGCCTATTTCGGGACAGGGGGTAGCGGGGAGCTGTTTTTT.

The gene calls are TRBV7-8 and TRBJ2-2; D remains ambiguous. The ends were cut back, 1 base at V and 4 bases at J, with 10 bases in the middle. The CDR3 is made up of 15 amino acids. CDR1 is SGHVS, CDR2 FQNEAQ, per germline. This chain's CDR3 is CASSLGAAFTGELFF. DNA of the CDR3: TGTGCCAGCAGCTTAGGCGCAGCGTTCACCGGGGAGCTGTTTTTT.

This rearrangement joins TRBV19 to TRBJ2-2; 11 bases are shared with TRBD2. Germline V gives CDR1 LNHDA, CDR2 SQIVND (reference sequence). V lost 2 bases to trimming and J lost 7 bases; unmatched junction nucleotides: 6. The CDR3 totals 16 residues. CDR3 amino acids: CASSIRGLAGLGELFF. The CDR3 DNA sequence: TGTGCCAGTAGTATAAGAGGACTAGCGGGTCTCGGGGAGCTGTTTTTT.

The CDR3, as DNA: TGTGCCAGCAGTTACGGAGCGGGGGACATACAAGAGACCCAGTACTTC. Translation: CASSYGAGDIQETQYF. The rearrangement uses TRBV6-6 and TRBJ2-5; 8 bases are shared with TRBD2. Trimming removed 2 bases from V and 2 bases from J; junction bases left unmatched: 7. Per germline, CDR1 MNHNY and CDR2 SVGAGI (reference sequence). The CDR3 has 16 amino acids.

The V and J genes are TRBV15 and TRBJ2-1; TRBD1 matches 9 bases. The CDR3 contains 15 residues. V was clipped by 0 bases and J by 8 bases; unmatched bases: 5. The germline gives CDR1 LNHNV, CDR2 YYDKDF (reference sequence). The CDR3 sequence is CATSRDWDRADEQFF. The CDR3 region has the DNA TGTGCCACCAGCAGAGATTGGGACAGGGCTGATGAGCAGTTCTTC.

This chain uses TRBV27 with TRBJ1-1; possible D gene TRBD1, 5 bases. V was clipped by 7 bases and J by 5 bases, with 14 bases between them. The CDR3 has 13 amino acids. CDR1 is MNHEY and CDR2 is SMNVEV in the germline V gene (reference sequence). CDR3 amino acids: CASKDHGGTEAFF. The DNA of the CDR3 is TGTGCCAGCAAGGACCACGGGGGGACTGAAGCTTTCTTT.

The CDR3 is CASSLTGGGETQYF. The CDR3 DNA reads as TGTGCCAGCAGTCTTACAGGGGGAGGGGAGACCCAGTACTTC. The chain employs TRBV7-3 and TRBJ2-5, with D possibly TRBD1 on 8 matching bases. Germline values: CDR1 SGHTA, CDR2 FQGTGA. This CDR3 has 14 residues. The germline V and J ends were trimmed by 6 bases and 5 bases, with 16 bases remaining between them. Complete variable domain (other parts from reference TRBV7-3 and TRBJ2-5): GAGVSQTPSNKVTEKGKYVELRCDPISGHTALYWYRQSLGQGPEFLIYFQGTGAADDSGLPNDRFFAVRPEGSVSTLKIQRTERGDSAVYLCASSLTGGGETQYFGPGTRLLVL.

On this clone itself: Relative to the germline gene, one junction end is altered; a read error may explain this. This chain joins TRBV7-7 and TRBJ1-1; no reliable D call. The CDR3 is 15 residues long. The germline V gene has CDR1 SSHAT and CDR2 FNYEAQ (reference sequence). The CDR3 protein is CASSSTRRSGTEAFF. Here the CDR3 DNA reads TGTGCTAGCAGCTCGACCCGGCGGAGTGGCACTGAAGCTTTCTTT.

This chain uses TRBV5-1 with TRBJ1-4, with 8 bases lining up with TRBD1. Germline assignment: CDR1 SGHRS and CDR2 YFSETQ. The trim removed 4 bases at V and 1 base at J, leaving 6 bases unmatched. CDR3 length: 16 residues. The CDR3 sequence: CASSLDRGRTNEKLFF. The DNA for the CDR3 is TGCGCCAGCAGCCTAGACAGGGGCCGAACTAATGAAAAACTGTTTTTT.

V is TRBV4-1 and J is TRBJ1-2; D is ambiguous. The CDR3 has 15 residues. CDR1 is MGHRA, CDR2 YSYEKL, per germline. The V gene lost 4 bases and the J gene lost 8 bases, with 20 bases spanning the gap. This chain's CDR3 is CASSREAGSNEGYTF. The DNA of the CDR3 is TGCGCCAGCAGCCGTGAGGCGGGTAGCAACGAGGGCTACACCTTC.

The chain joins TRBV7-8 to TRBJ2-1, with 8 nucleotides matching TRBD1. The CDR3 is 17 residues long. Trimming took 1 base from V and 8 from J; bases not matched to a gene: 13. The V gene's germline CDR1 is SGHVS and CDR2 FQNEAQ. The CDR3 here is CASSLDARTGWVDEQFF. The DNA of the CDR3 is TGTGCCAGCAGCTTAGACGCTAGGACAGGGTGGGTGGATGAGCAGTTCTTC. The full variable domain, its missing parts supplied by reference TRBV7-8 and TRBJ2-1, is GAGVSQSPRYKVAKRGQDVALRCDPISGHVSLFWYQQALGQGPEFLTYFQNEAQLDKSGLPSDRFFAERPEGSVSTLKIQRTQQEDSAVYLCASSLDARTGWVDEQFFGPGTRLTVL.

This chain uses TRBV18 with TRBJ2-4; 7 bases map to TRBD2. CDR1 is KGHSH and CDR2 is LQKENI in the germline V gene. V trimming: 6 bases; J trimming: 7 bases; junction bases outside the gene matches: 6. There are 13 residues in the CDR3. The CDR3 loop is CASSPQGGNIQYF. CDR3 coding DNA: TGTGCCAGCTCGCCCCAGGGAGGGAACATTCAGTACTTC.

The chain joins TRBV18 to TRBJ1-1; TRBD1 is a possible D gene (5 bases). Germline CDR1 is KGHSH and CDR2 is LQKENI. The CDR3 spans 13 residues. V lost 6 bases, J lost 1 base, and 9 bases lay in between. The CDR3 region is CASSRQKNTEAFF. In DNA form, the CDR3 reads TGTGCCAGCTCTCGACAGAAGAACACTGAAGCTTTCTTT.

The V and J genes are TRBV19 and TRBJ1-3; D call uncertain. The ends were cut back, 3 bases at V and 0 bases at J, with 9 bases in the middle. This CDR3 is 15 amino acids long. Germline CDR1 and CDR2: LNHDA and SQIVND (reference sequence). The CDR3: CASSISKSSGNTIYF. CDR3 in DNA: TGTGCCAGTAGTATTAGCAAGAGCTCTGGAAACACCATATATTTT.

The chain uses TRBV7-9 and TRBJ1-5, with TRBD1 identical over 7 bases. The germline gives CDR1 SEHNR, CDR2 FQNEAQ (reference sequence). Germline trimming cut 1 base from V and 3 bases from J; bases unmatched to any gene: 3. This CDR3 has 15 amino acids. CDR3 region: CASSLGGTDNQPQHF. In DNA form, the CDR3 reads TGTGCCAGCAGCTTAGGTGGGACAGACAATCAGCCCCAGCATTTT.

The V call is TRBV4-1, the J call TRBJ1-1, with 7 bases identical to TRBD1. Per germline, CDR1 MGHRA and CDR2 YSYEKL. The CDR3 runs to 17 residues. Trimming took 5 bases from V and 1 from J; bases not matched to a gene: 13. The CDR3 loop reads CASSIRQGWSENTEAFF. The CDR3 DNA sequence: TGCGCCAGCAGCATCCGACAGGGATGGTCGGAGAACACTGAAGCTTTCTTT.

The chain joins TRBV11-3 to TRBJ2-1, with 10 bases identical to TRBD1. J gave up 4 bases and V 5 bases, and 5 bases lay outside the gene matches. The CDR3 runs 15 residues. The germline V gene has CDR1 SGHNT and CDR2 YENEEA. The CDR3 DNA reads TGTGCCAGCAGCCCCCGGGACAGGGGTTACAATGAGCAGTTCTTC. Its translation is CASSPRDRGYNEQFF.

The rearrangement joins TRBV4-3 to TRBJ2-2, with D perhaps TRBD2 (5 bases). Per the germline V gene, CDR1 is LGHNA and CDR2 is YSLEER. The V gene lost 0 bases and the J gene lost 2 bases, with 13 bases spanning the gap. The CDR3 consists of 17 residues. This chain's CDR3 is CASSQDWGPGNTGELFF. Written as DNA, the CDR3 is TGCGCCAGCAGCCAAGATTGGGGTCCGGGAAACACCGGGGAGCTGTTTTTT.

CDR3 in amino acids: CASSLGGWRGSYNEQFF. The CDR3, as DNA: TGTGCCAGCAGCTTAGGGGGGTGGCGGGGCTCCTACAATGAGCAGTTCTTC. The rearrangement uses TRBV11-3 and TRBJ2-1, with D possibly TRBD2 on 6 matching bases. The CDR3 is 17 residues long. Looked up from germline, CDR1 is SGHNT and CDR2 is YENEEA. The V end lost 1 base, the J end lost 0 bases, and 13 bases lay between the germline ends. The whole variable domain, filled in from reference TRBV11-3 and TRBJ2-1, reads EAGVVQSPRYKIIEKKQPVAFWCNPISGHNTLYWYLQNLGQGPELLIRYENEEAVDDSQLPKDRFSAERLKGVDSTLKIQPAELGDSAVYLCASSLGGWRGSYNEQFFGPGTRLTVL.

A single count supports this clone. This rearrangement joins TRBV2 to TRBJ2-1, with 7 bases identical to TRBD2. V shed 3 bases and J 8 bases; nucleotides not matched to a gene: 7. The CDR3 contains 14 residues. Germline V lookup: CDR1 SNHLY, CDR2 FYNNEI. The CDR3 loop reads CASSEGGGDDEQFF. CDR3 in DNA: TGTGCCAGCAGTGAGGGGGGGGGTGACGATGAGCAGTTCTTC.

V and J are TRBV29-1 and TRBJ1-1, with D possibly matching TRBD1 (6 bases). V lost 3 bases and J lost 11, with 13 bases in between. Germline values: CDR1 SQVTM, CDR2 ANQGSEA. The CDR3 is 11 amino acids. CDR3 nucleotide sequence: TGCAGCGTTGATCAGGGGCGCGGGGCTTTCTTT. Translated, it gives CSVDQGRGAFF.

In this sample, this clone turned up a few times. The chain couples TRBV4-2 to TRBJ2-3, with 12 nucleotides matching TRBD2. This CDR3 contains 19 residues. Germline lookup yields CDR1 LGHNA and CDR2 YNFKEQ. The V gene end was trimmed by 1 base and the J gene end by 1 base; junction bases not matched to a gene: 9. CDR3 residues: CASSQVRLAGGAGTDTQYF. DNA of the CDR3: TGTGCCAGCAGCCAAGTTAGGCTAGCGGGGGGGGCGGGCACAGATACGCAGTATTTT.

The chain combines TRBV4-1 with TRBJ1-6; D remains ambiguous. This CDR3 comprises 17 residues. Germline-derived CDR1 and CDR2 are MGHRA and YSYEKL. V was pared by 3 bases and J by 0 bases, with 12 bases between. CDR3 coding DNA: TGCGCCAGCAGCCACCCCAGCGCCACCTCCTATAATTCACCCCTCCACTTT. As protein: CASSHPSATSYNSPLHF.

The CDR3 loop is CASSLLAGASSYEQYF. The DNA for the CDR3 is TGTGCCAGCAGCTTATTAGCGGGGGCCTCGTCCTACGAGCAGTACTTC. The rearrangement links TRBV7-2 to TRBJ2-7, with TRBD2 matching 9 bases. The CDR3 has 16 amino acids. The germline V gene has CDR1 SGHTA and CDR2 FQGNSA. The J segment lost 1 base and the V segment lost 2 bases, leaving 6 bases of the junction unmatched. The whole variable domain, remainder taken from reference TRBV7-2 and TRBJ2-7, is GAGVSQSPSNKVTEKGKDVELRCDPISGHTALYWYRQSLGQGLEFLIYFQGNSAPDKSGLPSDRFSAERTGGSVSTLTIQRTQQEDSAVYLCASSLLAGASSYEQYFGPGTRLTVT.

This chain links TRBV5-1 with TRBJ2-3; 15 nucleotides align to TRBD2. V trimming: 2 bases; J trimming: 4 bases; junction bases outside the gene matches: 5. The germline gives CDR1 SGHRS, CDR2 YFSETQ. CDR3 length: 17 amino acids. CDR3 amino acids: CASSFGLAGGLPDTQYF. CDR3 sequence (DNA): TGCGCCAGCAGCTTTGGACTAGCGGGGGGGCTCCCAGATACGCAGTATTTT. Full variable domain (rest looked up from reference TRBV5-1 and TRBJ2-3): KAGVTQTPRYLIKTRGQQVTLSCSPISGHRSVSWYQQTPGQGLQFLFEYFSETQRNKGNFPGRFSGRQFSNSRSEMNVSTLELGDSALYLCASSFGLAGGLPDTQYFGPGTRLTVL.

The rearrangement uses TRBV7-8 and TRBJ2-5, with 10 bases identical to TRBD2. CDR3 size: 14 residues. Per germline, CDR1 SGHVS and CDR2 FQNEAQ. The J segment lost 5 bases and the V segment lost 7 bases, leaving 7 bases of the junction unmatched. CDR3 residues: CASMKRGGRETQYF. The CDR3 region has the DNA TGTGCCAGCATGAAGCGGGGGGGCCGCGAGACCCAGTACTTC.

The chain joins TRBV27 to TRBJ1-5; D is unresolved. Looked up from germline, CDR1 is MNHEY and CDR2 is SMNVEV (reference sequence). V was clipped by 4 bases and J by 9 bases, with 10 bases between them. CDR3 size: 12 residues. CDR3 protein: CASSSGGRPQHF. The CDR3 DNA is TGTGCCAGCAGTTCGGGCGGGAGGCCCCAGCATTTT.

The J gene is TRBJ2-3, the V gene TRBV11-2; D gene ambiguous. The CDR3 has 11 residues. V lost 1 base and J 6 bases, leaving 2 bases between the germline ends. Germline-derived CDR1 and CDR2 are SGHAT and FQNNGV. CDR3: CASSLADTQYF. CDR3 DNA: TGTGCCAGCAGCTTAGCGGATACGCAGTATTTT.

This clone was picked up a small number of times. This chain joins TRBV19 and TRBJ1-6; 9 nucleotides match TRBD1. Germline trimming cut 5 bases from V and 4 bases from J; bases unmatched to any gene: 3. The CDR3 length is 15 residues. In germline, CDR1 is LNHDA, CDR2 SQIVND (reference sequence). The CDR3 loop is CASSAGQGYNSPLHF. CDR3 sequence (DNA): TGTGCCAGTAGTGCGGGACAGGGATATAATTCACCCCTCCACTTT.

The CDR3 sequence is CASSPQVGDEQFF. Written as DNA, the CDR3 is TGTGCCAGCAGCCCTCAGGTAGGCGATGAGCAGTTCTTC. V usage is TRBV7-9 and J usage is TRBJ2-1; D remains unclear. CDR3 length: 13 amino acids. Germline CDR1 reads SEHNR; CDR2 reads FQNEAQ (reference sequence). Trimming took 5 bases from V and 8 from J, leaving 13 bases between them.